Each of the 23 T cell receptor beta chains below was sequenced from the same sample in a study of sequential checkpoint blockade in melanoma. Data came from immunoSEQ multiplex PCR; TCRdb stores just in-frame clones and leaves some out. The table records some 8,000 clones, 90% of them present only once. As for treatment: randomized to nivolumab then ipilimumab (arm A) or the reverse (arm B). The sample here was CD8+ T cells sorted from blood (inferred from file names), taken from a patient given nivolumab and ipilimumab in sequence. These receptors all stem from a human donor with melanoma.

The CDR3 sequence: CAISDPPENTEAFF. The CDR3 bases are TGTGCCATCAGTGACCCACCAGAAAACACTGAAGCTTTCTTT. The chain combines TRBV10-3 with TRBJ1-1; D unresolved. Germline loops: CDR1 ENHRY, CDR2 SYGVKD. V lost 3 bases to trimming and J lost 2 bases, with 10 bases between them. The CDR3 length is 14 residues.

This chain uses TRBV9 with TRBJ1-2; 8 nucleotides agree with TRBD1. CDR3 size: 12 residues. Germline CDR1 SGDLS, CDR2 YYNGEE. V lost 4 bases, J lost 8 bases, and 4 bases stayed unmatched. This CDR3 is CASSYGQGGYTF. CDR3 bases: TGTGCCAGCAGCTATGGACAGGGAGGCTACACCTTC.

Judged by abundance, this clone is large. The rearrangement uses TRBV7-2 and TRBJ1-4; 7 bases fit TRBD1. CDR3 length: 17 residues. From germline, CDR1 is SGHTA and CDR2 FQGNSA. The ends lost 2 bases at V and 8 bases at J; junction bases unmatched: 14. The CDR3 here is CASSLFFPTQGDEKLFF. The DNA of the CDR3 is TGTGCCAGCAGCTTATTCTTTCCGACTCAGGGGGACGAAAAACTGTTTTTT.

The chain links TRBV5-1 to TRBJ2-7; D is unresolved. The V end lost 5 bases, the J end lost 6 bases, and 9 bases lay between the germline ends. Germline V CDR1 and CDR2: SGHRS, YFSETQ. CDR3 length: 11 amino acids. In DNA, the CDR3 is TGCGCCAGCAGGAGAGGCCTCGAGCAGTACTTC. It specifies CASRRGLEQYF.

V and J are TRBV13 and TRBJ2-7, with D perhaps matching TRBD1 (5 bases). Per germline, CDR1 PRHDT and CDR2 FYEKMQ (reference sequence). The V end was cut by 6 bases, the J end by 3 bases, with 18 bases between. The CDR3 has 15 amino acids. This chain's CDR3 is CASSRQGTLLYEQYF. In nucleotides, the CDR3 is TGTGCCAGCAGTCGCCAGGGAACGCTACTCTACGAGCAGTACTTC.

The CDR3 DNA reads as TGTGCCTGGAGTGGAGGGTCCAATCAGCCCCAGCATTTT. Translation: CAWSGGSNQPQHF. This chain joins TRBV30 and TRBJ1-5, with unresolved D. Trimming removed 1 base from V and 3 bases from J, with 7 bases in between. This CDR3 is built from 13 residues. In germline, CDR1 is GTSNPN, CDR2 SVGIG (reference sequence). Full variable domain (remainder filled in from reference TRBV30 and TRBJ1-5): SQTIHQWPATLVQPVGSPLSLECTVEGTSNPNLYWYRQAAGRGLQLLFYSVGIGQISSEVPQNLSASRPQDRQFILSSKKLLLSDSGFYLCAWSGGSNQPQHFGDGTRLSIL.

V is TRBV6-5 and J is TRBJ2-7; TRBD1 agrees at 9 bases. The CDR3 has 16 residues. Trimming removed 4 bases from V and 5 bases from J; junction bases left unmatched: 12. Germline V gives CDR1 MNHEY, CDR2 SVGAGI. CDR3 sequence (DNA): TGTGCCAGCAGTTTAACAGGGGGCGCGTCGTATGACGAGCAGTACTTC. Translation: CASSLTGGASYDEQYF.

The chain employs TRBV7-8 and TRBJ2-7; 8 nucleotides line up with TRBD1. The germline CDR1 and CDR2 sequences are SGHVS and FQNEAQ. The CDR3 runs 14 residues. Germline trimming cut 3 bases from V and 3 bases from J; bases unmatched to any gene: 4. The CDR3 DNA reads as TGTGCCAGCAGCTTCGGGACAGGAAACTACGAGCAGTACGTC. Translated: CASSFGTGNYEQYV.

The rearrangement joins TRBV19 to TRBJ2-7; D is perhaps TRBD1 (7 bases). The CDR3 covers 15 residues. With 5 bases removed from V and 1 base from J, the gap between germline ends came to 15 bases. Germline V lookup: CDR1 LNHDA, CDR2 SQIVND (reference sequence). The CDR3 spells CASSAGQYPSYEQYF. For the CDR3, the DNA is TGTGCCAGTAGTGCGGGACAGTACCCTTCCTACGAGCAGTACTTC.

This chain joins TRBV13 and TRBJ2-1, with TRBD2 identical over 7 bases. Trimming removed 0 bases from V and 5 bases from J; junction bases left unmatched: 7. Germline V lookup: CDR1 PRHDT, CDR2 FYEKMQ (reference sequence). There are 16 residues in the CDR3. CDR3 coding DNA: TGTGCCAGCAGCTTAGGACCTTCGGGACTAAACAATGAGCAGTTCTTC. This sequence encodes CASSLGPSGLNNEQFF.

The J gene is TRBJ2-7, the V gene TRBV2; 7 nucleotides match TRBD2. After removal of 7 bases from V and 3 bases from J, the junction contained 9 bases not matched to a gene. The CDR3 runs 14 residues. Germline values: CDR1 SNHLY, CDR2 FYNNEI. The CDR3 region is CASNGGNNIYEQYF. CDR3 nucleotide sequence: TGTGCCAGCAACGGGGGGAATAACATCTACGAGCAGTACTTC.

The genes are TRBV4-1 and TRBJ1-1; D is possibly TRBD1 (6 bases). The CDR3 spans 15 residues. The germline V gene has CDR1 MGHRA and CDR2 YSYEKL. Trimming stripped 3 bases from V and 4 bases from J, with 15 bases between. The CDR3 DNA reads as TGCGCCAGCAGCCAGGTCCTGTACAGGGTCACTGAAGCTTTCTTT. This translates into CASSQVLYRVTEAFF.

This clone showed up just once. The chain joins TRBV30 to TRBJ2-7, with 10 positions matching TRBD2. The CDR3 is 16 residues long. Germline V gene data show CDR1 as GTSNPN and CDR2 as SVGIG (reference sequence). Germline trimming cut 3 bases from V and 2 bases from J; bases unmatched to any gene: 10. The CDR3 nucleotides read TGTGCCTGGAGCATAGAACCCGGGACTAGCGCCTACGAGCAGTACTTC. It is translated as CAWSIEPGTSAYEQYF.

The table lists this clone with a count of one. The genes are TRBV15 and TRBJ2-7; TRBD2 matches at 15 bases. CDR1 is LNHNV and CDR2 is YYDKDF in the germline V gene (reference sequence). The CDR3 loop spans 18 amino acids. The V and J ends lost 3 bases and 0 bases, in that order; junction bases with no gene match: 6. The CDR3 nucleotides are TGTGCCACCAGCAGCCCGGGACTAGCGGGAGGTCCCTCCTACGAGCAGTACTTC. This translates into CATSSPGLAGGPSYEQYF.

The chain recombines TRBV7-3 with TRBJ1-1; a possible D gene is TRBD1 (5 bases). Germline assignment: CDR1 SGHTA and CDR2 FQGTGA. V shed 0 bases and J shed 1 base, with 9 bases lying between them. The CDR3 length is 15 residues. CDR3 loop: CASSLTGGANTEAFF. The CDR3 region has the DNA TGTGCCAGCAGCTTAACCGGGGGAGCGAACACTGAAGCTTTCTTT.

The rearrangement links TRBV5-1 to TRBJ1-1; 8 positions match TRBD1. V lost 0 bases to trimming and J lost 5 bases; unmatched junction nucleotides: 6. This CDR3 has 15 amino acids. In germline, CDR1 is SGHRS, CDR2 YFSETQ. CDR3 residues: CASSLAGQGWTEAFF. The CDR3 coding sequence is TGCGCCAGCAGCTTGGCCGGACAGGGATGGACTGAAGCTTTCTTT.

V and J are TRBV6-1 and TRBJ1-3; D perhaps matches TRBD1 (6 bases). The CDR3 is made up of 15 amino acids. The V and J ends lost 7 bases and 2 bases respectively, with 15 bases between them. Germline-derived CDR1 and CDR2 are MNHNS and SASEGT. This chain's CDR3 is CASTLNRAPGNTIYF. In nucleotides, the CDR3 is TGTGCCAGCACCTTAAACAGGGCCCCTGGAAACACCATATATTTT.

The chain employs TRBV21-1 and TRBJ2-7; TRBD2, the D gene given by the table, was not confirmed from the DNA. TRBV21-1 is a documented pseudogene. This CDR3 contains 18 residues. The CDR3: CASSKAETSDSSVWEQYV. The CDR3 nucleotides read TGTGCCAGCAGCAAAGCGGAGACTAGCGATTCAAGTGTTTGGGAGCAGTACGTC.

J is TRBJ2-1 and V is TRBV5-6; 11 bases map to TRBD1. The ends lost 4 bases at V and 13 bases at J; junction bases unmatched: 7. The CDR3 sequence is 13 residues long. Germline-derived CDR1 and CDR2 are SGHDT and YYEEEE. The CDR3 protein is CASSPPGTGGQFF. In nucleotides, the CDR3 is TGTGCCAGCAGCCCACCCGGGACAGGGGGACAGTTCTTC.

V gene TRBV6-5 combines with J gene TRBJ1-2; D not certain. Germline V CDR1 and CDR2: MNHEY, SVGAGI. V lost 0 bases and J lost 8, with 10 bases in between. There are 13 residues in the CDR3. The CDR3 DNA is TGTGCCAGCAGTTACTCTGGAGGGCAGGGCTACACCTTC. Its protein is CASSYSGGQGYTF.

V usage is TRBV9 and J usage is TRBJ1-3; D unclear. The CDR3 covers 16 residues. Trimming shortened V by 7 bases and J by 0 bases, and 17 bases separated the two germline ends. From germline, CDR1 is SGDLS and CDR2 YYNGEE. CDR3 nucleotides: TGTGCCAGCGGCCCCGTGCGAGGGCCCTCTGGAAACACCATATATTTT. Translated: CASGPVRGPSGNTIYF.

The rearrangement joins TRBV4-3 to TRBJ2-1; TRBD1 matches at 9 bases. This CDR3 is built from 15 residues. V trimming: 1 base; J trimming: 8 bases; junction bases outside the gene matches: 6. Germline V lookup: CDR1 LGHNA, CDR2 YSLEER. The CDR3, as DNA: TGCGCCAGCAGCCAAGTTACAGGGGGCAAGTATGAGCAGTTCTTC. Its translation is CASSQVTGGKYEQFF.

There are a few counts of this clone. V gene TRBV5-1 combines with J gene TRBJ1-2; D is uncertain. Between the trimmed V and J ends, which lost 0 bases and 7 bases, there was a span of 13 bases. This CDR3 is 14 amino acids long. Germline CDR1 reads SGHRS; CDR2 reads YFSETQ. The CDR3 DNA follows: TGCGCCAGCAGCTTGGCCGGCGGAGCGGGTGGCTACACCTTC. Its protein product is CASSLAGGAGGYTF. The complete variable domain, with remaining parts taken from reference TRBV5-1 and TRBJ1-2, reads KAGVTQTPRYLIKTRGQQVTLSCSPISGHRSVSWYQQTPGQGLQFLFEYFSETQRNKGNFPGRFSGRQFSNSRSEMNVSTLELGDSALYLCASSLAGGAGGYTFGSGTRLTVV.